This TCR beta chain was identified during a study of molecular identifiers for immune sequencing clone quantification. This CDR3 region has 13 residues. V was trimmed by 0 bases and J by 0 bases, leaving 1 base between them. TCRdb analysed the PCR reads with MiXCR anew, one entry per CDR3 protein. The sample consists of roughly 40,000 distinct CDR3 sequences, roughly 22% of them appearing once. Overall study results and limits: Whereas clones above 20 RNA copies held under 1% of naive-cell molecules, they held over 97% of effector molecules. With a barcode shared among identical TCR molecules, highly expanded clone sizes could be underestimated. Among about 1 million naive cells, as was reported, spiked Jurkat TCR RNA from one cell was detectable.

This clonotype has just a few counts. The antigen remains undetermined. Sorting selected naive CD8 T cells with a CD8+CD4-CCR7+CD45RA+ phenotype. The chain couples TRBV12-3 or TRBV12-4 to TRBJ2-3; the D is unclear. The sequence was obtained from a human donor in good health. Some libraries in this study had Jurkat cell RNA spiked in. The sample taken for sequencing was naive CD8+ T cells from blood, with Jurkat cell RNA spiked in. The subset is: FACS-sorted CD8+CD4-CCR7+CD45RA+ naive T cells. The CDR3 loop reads CASSLASTDTQYF. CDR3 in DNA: TGTGCCAGCAGTTTAGCGAGCACAGATACGCAGTATTTT.